This is a list of T cell receptor beta chains from one sample in a study of shared clonotypes between healthy human individuals. Assay used: immunoSEQ multiplex PCR; TCRdb lists only in-frame clones, some missing. Here the sample spans about 480,000 clones, 75% to 80% being singletons. Sequenced material: PBMCs. These receptors all stem from a woman aged 40 to 50 in good health. Some clones in this sample may be carry-over from other donors' samples. Both conserved end residues are part of each CDR3. A D gene is named only where the DNA matches it firmly. The size entry is marked missing in some rows and otherwise reads once, few, many or a size class.

abundance: -; v_gene: TRBV6-6; d_gene: TRBD1; j_gene: TRBJ2-7; CDR3aa: CASSYSQGTYEQYF; CDR3nt: TGTGCCAGCAGTTACTCACAGGGGACCTACGAGCAGTACTTC
abundance: once; v_gene: TRBV28; d_gene: TRBD2; j_gene: TRBJ2-5; CDR3aa: CASRRGTSGYQETQYF; CDR3nt: TGTGCCAGCAGACGTGGGACTAGCGGATACCAAGAGACCCAGTACTTC
abundance: -; v_gene: TRBV15; d_gene: TRBD1; j_gene: TRBJ1-1; CDR3aa: CATSRRTGGSTEAFF; CDR3nt: TGTGCCACCAGCAGAAGGACAGGGGGGTCCACTGAAGCTTTCTTT
abundance: -; v_gene: TRBV29-1; d_gene: -; j_gene: TRBJ2-5; CDR3aa: CSVVLGRETQYF; CDR3nt: TGCAGCGTTGTGTTGGGGAGGGAGACCCAGTACTTC
abundance: -; v_gene: TRBV19; d_gene: -; j_gene: TRBJ2-3; CDR3aa: CASRRAAATDTQYF; CDR3nt: TGTGCCAGTAGGAGGGCAGCAGCGACAGATACGCAGTATTTT
abundance: -; v_gene: TRBV18; d_gene: -; j_gene: TRBJ2-1; CDR3aa: CASSHGNYNEQFF; CDR3nt: TGTGCCAGCTCACATGGGAACTACAATGAGCAGTTCTTC
abundance: -; v_gene: TRBV6-5; d_gene: -; j_gene: TRBJ2-5; CDR3aa: CASSNHLGETQYF; CDR3nt: TGTGCCAGCAGTAACCATCTGGGAGAGACCCAGTACTTC
abundance: -; v_gene: TRBV19; d_gene: -; j_gene: TRBJ2-3; CDR3aa: CASSEGPSTDTQYF; CDR3nt: TGTGCCAGTAGTGAAGGCCCTAGCACAGATACGCAGTATTTT
abundance: -; v_gene: TRBV14; d_gene: -; j_gene: TRBJ2-4; CDR3aa: CASSQQGAAKNIQYF; CDR3nt: TGTGCCAGCAGCCAACAAGGGGCAGCCAAAAACATTCAGTACTTC
abundance: -; v_gene: TRBV15; d_gene: -; j_gene: TRBJ1-3; CDR3aa: CATSRDLAQLGGNTIYF; CDR3nt: TGTGCCACCAGCAGAGATCTCGCCCAATTGGGAGGAAACACCATATATTTT
abundance: -; v_gene: TRBV7-2; d_gene: -; j_gene: TRBJ2-5; CDR3aa: CASSLGVRETQYF; CDR3nt: TGTGCCAGCAGCTTAGGAGTTCGGGAGACCCAGTACTTC
abundance: -; v_gene: TRBV19; d_gene: -; j_gene: TRBJ2-1; CDR3aa: CASSISRLPYNEQFF; CDR3nt: TGTGCCAGTAGTATTTCAAGGTTACCCTACAATGAGCAGTTCTTC
abundance: -; v_gene: TRBV27; d_gene: TRBD1; j_gene: TRBJ2-7; CDR3aa: CASSLGTGYEQYF; CDR3nt: TGTGCCAGCAGTTTAGGGACAGGGTACGAGCAGTACTTC
abundance: -; v_gene: TRBV5-1; d_gene: -; j_gene: TRBJ1-2; CDR3aa: CASSLFGVRDGYTF; CDR3nt: TGCGCCAGCAGCTTGTTCGGGGTTAGGGATGGCTACACCTTC
abundance: -; v_gene: TRBV25-1; d_gene: -; j_gene: TRBJ2-5; CDR3aa: CASRQGPQETQYF; CDR3nt: TGTGCCAGCAGACAGGGCCCTCAAGAGACCCAGTACTTC
abundance: -; v_gene: TRBV7-7; d_gene: -; j_gene: TRBJ2-1; CDR3aa: CASSSGLDNEQFF; CDR3nt: TGTGCCAGCAGCTCAGGACTGGACAATGAGCAGTTCTTC
abundance: -; v_gene: TRBV18; d_gene: -; j_gene: TRBJ2-7; CDR3aa: CASSPPGRAPYEQYF; CDR3nt: TGTGCCAGCTCACCACCCGGCAGGGCCCCCTACGAGCAGTACTTC
abundance: -; v_gene: TRBV4-1; d_gene: -; j_gene: TRBJ1-2; CDR3aa: CASSQEGGGSNYGYTF; CDR3nt: TGCGCCAGCAGCCAAGAAGGGGGGGGATCTAACTATGGCTACACCTTC
abundance: -; v_gene: TRBV29-1; d_gene: TRBD1; j_gene: TRBJ2-5; CDR3aa: CSFGQGVETQYF; CDR3nt: TGCAGCTTCGGACAGGGGGTAGAGACCCAGTACTTC
abundance: -; v_gene: TRBV19; d_gene: TRBD1; j_gene: TRBJ2-5; CDR3aa: CASSPGTGEGETQYF; CDR3nt: TGTGCCAGTAGCCCCGGGACAGGGGAGGGTGAGACCCAGTACTTC
abundance: many; v_gene: TRBV7-3; d_gene: -; j_gene: TRBJ2-5; CDR3aa: CASSLSGSAGETQYF; CDR3nt: TGTGCCAGCAGCTTAAGTGGGAGCGCGGGGGAGACCCAGTACTTC
abundance: -; v_gene: TRBV2; d_gene: -; j_gene: TRBJ1-2; CDR3aa: CASVDGATLYGYTF; CDR3nt: TGTGCCAGCGTCGACGGAGCCACTTTGTATGGCTACACCTTC